The 20 T cell receptor beta chains reported below all come from one sample, sequenced in a study of T cell responses to AZD1222 COVID-19 vaccine. Using immunoSEQ multiplex PCR, the repertoire was profiled, and TCRdb retains in-frame clones only, with some absent. The table includes more than 80,000 clones, about nine tenths detected once. The sample here was peripheral blood, taken on day 0 of AZD1222 vaccination. All receptors derive from an adult in good health.

The J gene is TRBJ2-7, the V gene TRBV28, with 8 bases fitting TRBD1. CDR3 length: 15 amino acids. The germline V gene encodes CDR1 MDHEN and CDR2 SYDVKM. Trimming at V came to 6 bases and at J to 2 bases, leaving 9 bases not matched to a gene. CDR3 in DNA: TGTGCCAGCAGCCCGCCCACGGACAGGGCCTACGAGCAGTACTTC. Its protein is CASSPPTDRAYEQYF.

As for this clone: Mismatch with germline at one junction end may stem from a read error. The rearrangement uses TRBV7-7 and TRBJ2-1; 9 nucleotides agree with TRBD1. The CDR3 loop spans 16 amino acids. Germline CDR1 SSHAT, CDR2 FNYEAQ (reference sequence). As DNA, the CDR3 is TGTGCTAGCAGCTTAGGAGCGGGACAGGGCTACAATGAGCAGTTCTTC. Protein: CASSLGAGQGYNEQFF.

The chain couples TRBV11-2 to TRBJ1-2, with a possible D match to TRBD1 (5 bases). Germline V lookup: CDR1 SGHAT, CDR2 FQNNGV. This CDR3 contains 16 residues. V was clipped by 1 base and J by 4 bases, with 16 bases between them. CDR3 sequence reads: CASSLAGQGMGYGYTF. The CDR3 region has the DNA TGTGCCAGCAGCTTAGCGGGGCAGGGAATGGGCTATGGCTACACCTTC.

CDR3 residues: CASSHPAGQSEKLFF. The CDR3, as DNA: TGCGCCAGCAGCCATCCTGCCGGACAGAGTGAAAAACTGTTTTTT. The rearrangement joins TRBV4-3 to TRBJ1-4; a possible D gene is TRBD1 (6 bases). The germline V gene encodes CDR1 LGHNA and CDR2 YSLEER. The V gene lost 3 bases and the J gene lost 7 bases, with 15 bases spanning the gap. The CDR3 runs to 15 residues.

The chain combines TRBV12-3 or TRBV12-4 with TRBJ1-2; no firm D call. V dropped 0 bases and J dropped 8 bases, with 4 bases sitting between them. The CDR3 totals 11 residues. This CDR3 is CASSLARGYTF. The CDR3 region has the DNA TGTGCCAGCAGTTTAGCTCGGGGCTACACCTTC.

The CDR3 DNA reads as TGTGCCAGCAGCTCTCGACAGGGAAACACCGGGGAGCTGTTTTTT. It encodes CASSSRQGNTGELFF. V usage is TRBV7-9 and J usage is TRBJ2-2; 7 positions agree with TRBD1. CDR3 size: 15 residues. Trimming removed 4 bases from V and 2 bases from J; junction bases left unmatched: 4. CDR1 is SEHNR, CDR2 FQNEAQ, per germline (reference sequence).

The chain combines TRBV5-4 with TRBJ2-7, with 10 nucleotides matching TRBD2. The CDR3 has 15 residues. J gave up 5 bases and V 4 bases, and 9 bases lay outside the gene matches. Germline V gene lookup returns CDR1 SGHNT and CDR2 YYREEE (reference sequence). CDR3 region: CASSITSGVRDEQYF. In DNA, the CDR3 is TGTGCCAGCAGCATAACTAGCGGGGTGCGGGACGAGCAGTACTTC.

V and J are TRBV28 and TRBJ1-5; D is undetermined. This CDR3 spans 12 amino acids. Germline loops: CDR1 MDHEN, CDR2 SYDVKM. Trimming took 7 bases from V and 7 from J, leaving 11 bases between them. This CDR3 reads CASITSGQPQHF. The DNA of the CDR3 is TGTGCCAGCATCACGTCTGGACAGCCCCAGCATTTT.

The V call is TRBV28, the J call TRBJ1-6, with unresolved D. Germline lookup yields CDR1 MDHEN and CDR2 SYDVKM. Between the trimmed V and J ends, which lost 8 bases and 7 bases, there was a span of 18 bases. The CDR3 length is 15 residues. CDR3 residues: CASLFDPDLNSPLHF. The CDR3 nucleotides are TGTGCCAGCCTGTTCGACCCGGATCTAAATTCACCCCTCCACTTT.

The CDR3 DNA reads TGTGCCAGCAGTTTCTTCAGGGGGGGGACTGAAGCTTTCTTT. It is translated as CASSFFRGGTEAFF. The V and J genes are TRBV6-2 or TRBV6-3 and TRBJ1-1; 7 bases map to TRBD1. Germline CDR1 MNHEY, CDR2 SVGEGT. Trimming at V came to 4 bases and at J to 5 bases, leaving 7 bases not matched to a gene. This CDR3 spans 14 amino acids.

The sample holds one count of this clone. The V call is TRBV7-6, the J call TRBJ2-5, with D hard to call. Germline V lookup: CDR1 SGHVS, CDR2 FNYEAQ. The CDR3 contains 18 residues. Trimming cost V 5 bases and J 1 base, with 23 bases left between them. CDR3 sequence: CASSPSQVPQYSQETQYF. As DNA, the CDR3 is TGTGCCAGCAGCCCGAGTCAAGTTCCGCAGTATAGCCAAGAGACCCAGTACTTC.

CDR3 coding DNA: TGTGCCAGTTCCCCCGGACAGGGACGTGAAGCTTTCTTT. It translates to CASSPGQGREAFF. The gene calls are TRBV5-6 and TRBJ1-1, with 8 bases fitting TRBD1. The CDR3 has 13 residues. After removal of 8 bases from V and 7 bases from J, the junction contained 10 bases not matched to a gene. Germline V gene data show CDR1 as SGHDT and CDR2 as YYEEEE.

The CDR3 DNA follows: TGTGCCAGTAGTATAGATCAAGGGGGCAGTCAGCCCCAGCATTTT. The encoded protein is CASSIDQGGSQPQHF. The chain combines TRBV19 with TRBJ1-5; TRBD1 matches 7 bases. Losses at the gene ends were 0 bases for V and 6 bases for J; bases not matched to a gene: 5. The CDR3 is 15 residues long. Germline CDR1 is LNHDA and CDR2 is SQIVND (reference sequence).

The chain links TRBV6-6 to TRBJ1-2; D uncertain. Looked up from germline, CDR1 is MNHNY and CDR2 is SVGAGI (reference sequence). The CDR3 loop spans 11 amino acids. The ends were cut back, 7 bases at V and 10 bases at J, with 13 bases in the middle. This CDR3 reads CASMKTWSYTF. The CDR3 DNA reads TGTGCCAGCATGAAGACCTGGTCCTACACCTTC.

In the case of this clone: A much larger clone is a single base away; this may be a read error. The chain has TRBV12-3 or TRBV12-4 and TRBJ1-5; D perhaps matches TRBD1 (5 bases). This CDR3 has 13 residues. Trimming removed 3 bases at V and 5 bases at J, with 8 bases between. This CDR3 is CASSFLGDQPQHF. The CDR3 DNA reads as TGTGCCAGCAGTTTTCTAGGGGATCAGCCCCAGCATTTT.

V usage is TRBV2 and J usage is TRBJ2-2; either TRBD1 or TRBD2 may fit D (6 bases each). The CDR3 consists of 13 residues. Germline CDR1 and CDR2: SNHLY and FYNNEI. V gave up 7 bases and J gave up 5 bases, with 11 bases separating them. As DNA, the CDR3 is TGTGCCAGCACCCGGGGGCTAACCGGGGAGCTGTTTTTT. Translated, it gives CASTRGLTGELFF.

V gene TRBV4-1 combines with J gene TRBJ1-5; possible D gene TRBD1, 5 bases. V was cut by 1 base and J by 6 bases, with 10 bases left in between. CDR1 MGHRA and CDR2 YSYEKL come from the germline V gene. CDR3 length: 14 amino acids. The CDR3 protein is CASSQVREGQPQHF. CDR3 coding DNA: TGCGCCAGCAGCCAAGTCAGGGAAGGTCAGCCCCAGCATTTT.

The chain combines TRBV5-4 with TRBJ1-6; the D gene is possibly TRBD1 (6 bases). Trimming shortened V by 1 base and J by 7 bases, and 12 bases separated the two germline ends. CDR1 SGHNT and CDR2 YYREEE come from the germline V gene (reference sequence). The CDR3 consists of 15 residues. The chain's CDR3 is CASSLNRATNSPLHF. The CDR3 DNA sequence: TGTGCCAGCAGCTTGAACAGGGCAACGAATTCACCCCTCCACTTT.

V is TRBV15 and J is TRBJ1-1, with a weak D call TRBD1 (5 bases). The CDR3 sequence is 14 residues long. Trimming left V 3 bases short and J 1 base short, with 9 bases between. CDR1 is LNHNV and CDR2 is YYDKDF in the germline V gene (reference sequence). This chain's CDR3 is CATSSWGGNTEAFF. DNA for the CDR3: TGTGCCACCAGCAGTTGGGGGGGGAACACTGAAGCTTTCTTT.

This sequence joins TRBV9 and TRBJ1-1; D is uncertain. Deletions cut 7 bases from V and 1 base from J, with 8 bases between. This CDR3 is built from 12 residues. The V gene's germline CDR1 is SGDLS and CDR2 YYNGEE. CDR3 DNA sequence: TGTGCCAGCCAGGAGGGGAACACTGAAGCTTTCTTT. Translated, it gives CASQEGNTEAFF.